This is a list of T cell receptor beta chains from one sample in a study of T cell responses to AZD1222 COVID-19 vaccine. Sequencing used immunoSEQ multiplex PCR; TCRdb keeps in-frame clones, though not all of them. Of roughly 89,000 clones in the sample, around nine tenths were seen once. This sample comprised peripheral blood, obtained on day 0 of MenACWY control vaccination. The source of these receptors is an adult in good health. The CDR3 runs from the conserved cysteine through the conserved F or W. A D gene is named only where the DNA matches it firmly. Clone sizes are given selectively: once, few, many, or a class where the clone is expanded.

v_call,j_call,clone_size,d_call,cdr3_aa,cdr3_nt
TRBV4-1,TRBJ2-1,-,TRBD2,CASSQALPGLAGPNEQFF,TGCGCCAGCAGCCAAGCATTGCCGGGACTAGCGGGGCCAAATGAGCAGTTCTTC
TRBV6-1,TRBJ2-7,-,TRBD1,CASSAFHRDRGYEQYF,TGTGCCAGCAGTGCCTTCCACCGGGACAGGGGTTACGAGCAGTACTTC
TRBV6-1,TRBJ1-5,few,-,CASSEMSAGLSNQPQHF,TGTGCCAGCAGTGAGATGTCAGCGGGTTTGAGCAATCAGCCCCAGCATTTT
TRBV29-1,TRBJ1-2,-,TRBD1,CSVDADRAGGGYTF,TGCAGCGTTGACGCTGACAGGGCGGGGGGTGGCTACACCTTC
TRBV25-1,TRBJ1-2,-,-,CASSPGDYYGYTF,TGTGCCAGCAGTCCTGGGGATTACTATGGCTACACCTTC
TRBV11-3,TRBJ2-1,-,TRBD2,CASSSTTGGYNEQFF,TGTGCCAGCAGCTCAACCACGGGAGGCTACAATGAGCAGTTCTTC
TRBV27,TRBJ2-1,-,TRBD2,CASSFILASGSYNEQFF,TGTGCCAGCAGTTTTATATTGGCTAGCGGCTCCTACAATGAGCAGTTCTTC
TRBV5-3,TRBJ2-5,-,-,CARSSPRNPTQETQYF,TGTGCCAGAAGCTCGCCTAGGAACCCCACACAAGAGACCCAGTACTTC
TRBV29-1,TRBJ2-1,once,-,CSGDSSSYNEQFF,TGCAGCGGGGACTCTAGCTCCTACAATGAGCAGTTCTTC
TRBV5-6,TRBJ2-7,-,-,CASSLRGGFAEQYF,TGTGCCAGCAGCTTACGAGGGGGATTCGCCGAGCAGTACTTC
TRBV18,TRBJ1-5,-,-,CASSPGLEEPQHF,TGTGCCAGCTCACCCGGTTTAGAGGAGCCCCAGCATTTT
TRBV12-3/TRBV12-4,TRBJ1-2,-,TRBD1,CASSDRGNDGYTF,TGTGCCAGCAGTGACAGGGGAAACGATGGCTACACCTTC
TRBV7-3,TRBJ2-7,once,-,CASRQAIGSSYEQYF,TGTGCCAGCAGGCAGGCGATCGGAAGCTCCTACGAGCAGTACTTC
TRBV6-1,TRBJ1-1,-,-,CASTEPGRKAFF,TGTGCCAGCACTGAACCGGGACGGAAAGCTTTCTTT
TRBV28,TRBJ1-1,-,TRBD1,CASSLYTGEQRAEAFF,TGTGCCAGCAGCCTCTATACAGGGGAACAAAGAGCTGAAGCTTTCTTT
TRBV4-3,TRBJ1-2,once,-,CASSQDSGYVQGAYGYTF,TGCGCCAGCAGCCAAGATAGCGGATACGTACAGGGTGCCTATGGCTACACCTTC
TRBV7-2,TRBJ2-2,-,-,CASSLNFPRAGELFF,TGTGCCAGCAGCTTAAATTTTCCGCGGGCCGGGGAGCTGTTTTTT
TRBV5-1,TRBJ2-1,-,-,CASSLEGEVGEQFF,TGCGCCAGCAGCTTGGAGGGAGAAGTCGGTGAGCAGTTCTTC
TRBV27,TRBJ1-2,few,-,CASSLVQGGGYTF,TGTGCCAGCAGTTTGGTGCAGGGAGGAGGCTACACCTTC
TRBV5-4,TRBJ1-2,-,-,CASSWGESSYGYTF,TGTGCCAGCAGCTGGGGGGAGTCCTCATATGGCTACACCTTC
TRBV28,TRBJ1-5,-,-,CASSSAQGDQPQHF,TGTGCCAGCAGTTCCGCACAGGGCGATCAGCCCCAGCATTTT
TRBV24-1,TRBJ2-1,-,-,CATSEGDPYNEQFF,TGTGCCACCAGTGAGGGGGATCCCTACAATGAGCAGTTCTTC
TRBV19,TRBJ2-2,-,TRBD2,CASSMRGGYVTGELFF,TGTGCCAGTAGTATGCGGGGAGGGTACGTCACCGGGGAGCTGTTTTTT
TRBV28,TRBJ1-2,-,-,CASSLSTVGYTF,TGTGCCAGCAGTTTATCCACGGTTGGCTACACCTTC
TRBV6-2/TRBV6-3,TRBJ2-2,few,-,CASSYPLVAGSNTGELFF,TGTGCCAGCAGTTACCCGTTGGTCGCAGGCTCGAACACCGGGGAGCTGTTTTTT
TRBV18,TRBJ2-7,once,TRBD1,CASSPGGPGTGAYEQYF,TGTGCCAGCTCACCGGGTGGGCCCGGGACAGGGGCCTACGAGCAGTACTTC
TRBV7-3,TRBJ1-6,-,-,CASSFDRDSPLHF,TGTGCCAGCAGCTTCGACAGAGACTCACCCCTCCACTTT
TRBV19,TRBJ1-5,-,-,CASSSQVSNQPQHF,TGTGCCAGTAGTAGCCAGGTTAGCAATCAGCCCCAGCATTTT
TRBV5-4,TRBJ1-1,-,TRBD1,CASSLSLTGTEAFF,TGTGCCAGCAGCTTGAGTTTGACAGGGACTGAAGCTTTCTTT
TRBV3-1/TRBV3-2,TRBJ1-1,-,TRBD1,CASSQGSGQVNTEAFF,TGTGCCAGCAGCCAAGGGTCCGGACAGGTGAACACTGAAGCTTTCTTT
TRBV5-6,TRBJ1-5,-,-,CASSSLAGASGSNQPQHF,TGTGCCAGCAGTTCGCTAGCGGGGGCAAGCGGGAGCAATCAGCCCCAGCATTTT
TRBV28,TRBJ1-1,few,-,CASTSPTLDAFF,TGTGCCAGCACTTCACCCACCCTGGACGCTTTCTTT
TRBV25-1,TRBJ1-4,-,-,CASSEFREGEKLFF,TGTGCCAGCAGTGAATTCCGGGAGGGGGAAAAACTGTTTTTT
TRBV9,TRBJ2-1,-,TRBD2,CASSEGLAGEQFF,TGTGCCAGCAGCGAGGGACTAGCGGGAGAGCAGTTCTTC
TRBV27,TRBJ2-7,-,-,CASSLTWNNYEQYF,TGTGCCAGCAGTTTGACGTGGAATAACTACGAGCAGTACTTC
TRBV10-3,TRBJ1-1,few,-,CAISESQSTEAFF,TGTGCCATCAGTGAGTCGCAGAGCACTGAAGCTTTCTTT
TRBV9,TRBJ2-4,-,-,CASSITGAPLAKNIQYF,TGTGCCAGCAGCATCACGGGGGCGCCCCTAGCCAAAAACATTCAGTACTTC
TRBV9,TRBJ2-7,-,-,CASSSRGEPSDEQYF,TGTGCCAGCAGCTCCCGGGGTGAACCCTCCGACGAGCAGTACTTC
TRBV29-1,TRBJ1-1,-,TRBD1,CSVEGDRGDTEAFF,TGCAGCGTTGAGGGTGACAGGGGAGACACTGAAGCTTTCTTT
TRBV7-2,TRBJ1-3,-,-,CASSLGQGNTIYF,TGTGCCAGCAGCTTAGGTCAGGGAAACACCATATATTTT
TRBV7-2,TRBJ1-1,-,-,CASSFDRWNTEAFF,TGTGCCAGCAGCTTCGACCGGTGGAACACTGAAGCTTTCTTT
TRBV24-1,TRBJ1-6,-,-,CATSDPPGHLSSPLHF,TGTGCCACCAGTGACCCCCCGGGACACCTCTCTTCACCCCTCCACTTT
TRBV6-1,TRBJ2-5,-,-,CASSEAPPGETQYF,TGTGCCAGCAGTGAAGCGCCTCCGGGAGAGACCCAGTACTTC
TRBV5-1,TRBJ2-2,-,-,CASSLVSGLATGELFF,TGCGCCAGCAGCTTGGTGTCAGGGTTGGCCACCGGGGAGCTGTTTTTT
TRBV7-2,TRBJ1-2,-,TRBD1,CASSQTQGGYGYTF,TGTGCCAGCAGCCAGACCCAGGGGGGTTATGGCTACACCTTC
TRBV7-2,TRBJ2-7,-,TRBD1,CASSSLGGRYEQYF,TGTGCCAGCAGCTCTTTAGGGGGCCGCTACGAGCAGTACTTC
TRBV10-3,TRBJ2-7,-,TRBD1,CAISESRTGGSGLYEQYF,TGTGCCATCAGTGAGTCCAGGACAGGGGGGTCTGGTTTGTACGAGCAGTACTTC
TRBV6-1,TRBJ2-7,-,TRBD1,CASSEGTPGQGVYEQYF,TGTGCCAGCAGTGAAGGTACTCCGGGACAGGGGGTATACGAGCAGTACTTC